This note documents a single T cell receptor beta chain sequence. Other nucleotide sequences from this sample produce the same CDR3. This sample is drawn from a study of shared T cell receptors in the human thymus. Deletions cut 3 bases from V and 6 bases from J, with 5 bases between. The V gene's germline CDR1 is MGHDK and CDR2 SYGVNS. This CDR3 is built from 11 residues. The table came from immunoSEQ multiplex PCR; TCRdb's copy has only in-frame clones and leaves some out. Here the sample spans 550,000 to 800,000 clones, 80% to 90% being singletons. These data are also associated with another study on human thymus T cells. This second report adds: The thymus was resected at corrective cardiac surgery. Highly overlapping thymic repertoires among unrelated individuals were reported in related research.

The V and J genes are TRBV25-1 and TRBJ1-2; D may be TRBD1 (5 bases). The sequence was obtained from a girl less than two years old with a congenital heart defect. The sample taken for sequencing was thymocytes. This chain's CDR3 is CASSDRDGYTF. The CDR3 coding sequence is TGTGCCAGCAGTGACAGGGATGGCTACACCTTC.